Following are 28 T cell receptor beta chains from one sample sequenced in a study of cytomegalovirus exposure and HLA in healthy donors. With 60 Vbeta and 13 Jbeta primers, the PCR was carried out. Here immunoSEQ multiplex PCR was the method, and the copy in TCRdb shows in-frame clones only, minus some. The sample comprises some 110,000 clones, approximately 70% of which are singletons, and around 0.95% rests with the top ten. Sequenced sample: PBMCs. The source of these receptors is a woman in her 30s in good health and CMV-seronegative.

The rearrangement joins TRBV12-5 to TRBJ1-2, with 10 nucleotides matching TRBD1. The J segment lost 4 bases and the V segment lost 3 bases, leaving 8 bases of the junction unmatched. Germline-derived CDR1 and CDR2 are LGHNT and FRNRAP. CDR3 length equals 16 residues. Written as DNA, the CDR3 is TGTGCTAGTGGTTTTGGGGACAGGGGATCGGGCTATGGCTACACCTTC. It is translated as CASGFGDRGSGYGYTF.

This chain connects TRBV15 to TRBJ1-1, with TRBD1 as a possible D gene (5 bases). CDR1 is LNHNV, CDR2 YYDKDF, per germline (reference sequence). This CDR3 contains 12 residues. V was trimmed by 8 bases and J by 3 bases, leaving 10 bases between them. The CDR3, as DNA: TGTGCCACCGGGGGGTGGGACACTGAAGCTTTCTTT. Amino acid sequence: CATGGWDTEAFF.

J is TRBJ2-2 and V is TRBV27; no firm D call. V was trimmed by 10 bases and J by 6 bases, leaving 9 bases between them. CDR3 size: 11 residues. The germline gives CDR1 MNHEY, CDR2 SMNVEV (reference sequence). CDR3 in amino acids: CATRRAGELFF. CDR3 coding DNA: TGTGCCACCCGACGGGCCGGGGAGCTGTTTTTT.

DNA for the CDR3: TGTGCCAGCAGTCAAAGACAGGGTCGCGGCAATCAGCCCCAGCATTTT. This sequence encodes CASSQRQGRGNQPQHF. The chain is built from TRBV6-6 and TRBJ1-5; 7 bases match TRBD1. CDR1 is MNHNY, CDR2 SVGAGI, per germline (reference sequence). Unmatched junction bases numbered 9, after V lost 5 bases and J lost 2 bases. The CDR3 covers 16 residues.

The chain couples TRBV23-1 to TRBJ1-5; 9 nucleotides agree with TRBD1. TRBV23-1 is assigned to the ORF class and has an uncertain function. This CDR3 spans 20 amino acids. Trimming cost V 0 bases and J 1 base; bases outside gene matches: 13. For the CDR3, the DNA is TGCGCCAGCAGTCAATCGAGGGACAGGGACTTGGTTAGAAGCAATCAGCCCCAGCATTTT. It translates to CASSQSRDRDLVRSNQPQHF.

The V call is TRBV9, the J call TRBJ1-2; D gene uncertain. The germline V gene has CDR1 SGDLS and CDR2 YYNGEE. The CDR3 has 13 amino acids. V was cut by 4 bases and J by 2 bases, with 9 bases left in between. CDR3: CASSQRENYGYTF. The CDR3 region has the DNA TGTGCCAGCAGCCAGAGGGAGAACTATGGCTACACCTTC.

The chain uses TRBV6-6 and TRBJ2-3; TRBD1 agrees at 9 bases. This CDR3 has 15 residues. Germline assignment: CDR1 MNHNY and CDR2 SVGAGI (reference sequence). J gave up 4 bases and V 2 bases, and 4 bases lay outside the gene matches. The CDR3 protein is CASSYPGQGPDTQYF. DNA of the CDR3: TGTGCCAGCAGTTACCCGGGACAGGGTCCAGATACGCAGTATTTT.

The chain carries TRBV5-1 and TRBJ1-3; no reliable D call. Germline-derived CDR1 and CDR2 are SGHRS and YFSETQ. The CDR3 loop spans 14 amino acids. V was trimmed by 8 bases and J by 0 bases, leaving 12 bases between them. The CDR3 loop reads CASGDGFSGNTIYF. The DNA of the CDR3 is TGCGCCAGTGGAGACGGGTTCTCTGGAAACACCATATATTTT.

The V gene is TRBV19, the J gene TRBJ2-2; 7 nucleotides agree with TRBD1. V was pared by 5 bases and J by 1 base, with 4 bases of the junction left unmatched. The germline CDR1 and CDR2 sequences are LNHDA and SQIVND (reference sequence). The CDR3 loop spans 15 amino acids. In DNA, the CDR3 is TGTGCCAGTAGTTGGGGACAGCAGAACACCGGGGAGCTGTTTTTT. Amino acid sequence: CASSWGQQNTGELFF.

Here the CDR3 reads CASSIGTGAFF. The CDR3 DNA is TGTGCCAGTAGTATCGGGACAGGAGCTTTCTTT. J is TRBJ1-1 and V is TRBV19, with TRBD1 matching over 8 bases. This CDR3 has 11 amino acids. V lost 3 bases and J lost 10; bases outside the gene matches: 1. The V gene's germline CDR1 is LNHDA and CDR2 SQIVND (reference sequence).

The CDR3 region is CAWSQTDSEAFF. The DNA for the CDR3 is TGTGCCTGGAGTCAAACGGACAGTGAAGCTTTCTTT. The chain combines TRBV30 with TRBJ1-1; a weak D match, TRBD1 (6 bases). V dropped 2 bases and J dropped 7 bases, with 11 bases sitting between them. The CDR3 has 12 amino acids. Germline V lookup: CDR1 GTSNPN, CDR2 SVGIG (reference sequence).

The rearrangement links TRBV7-2 to TRBJ1-1; perhaps TRBD1 as D (6 bases). This CDR3 comprises 16 residues. Trimming removed 4 bases from V and 1 base from J, with 16 bases in between. The germline V gene has CDR1 SGHTA and CDR2 FQGNSA. The CDR3 region has the DNA TGTGCCAGCAGCTGGGGGACATTGATTTCGAACACTGAAGCTTTCTTT. This encodes CASSWGTLISNTEAFF. The full variable domain, rest sourced from reference TRBV7-2 and TRBJ1-1, is GAGVSQSPSNKVTEKGKDVELRCDPISGHTALYWYRQSLGQGLEFLIYFQGNSAPDKSGLPSDRFSAERTGGSVSTLTIQRTQQEDSAVYLCASSWGTLISNTEAFFGQGTRLTVV.

This chain links TRBV2 with TRBJ2-5; 8 bases agree with TRBD2. V trimming: 7 bases; J trimming: 3 bases; junction bases outside the gene matches: 7. The CDR3 length is 14 residues. CDR1 is SNHLY and CDR2 is FYNNEI in the germline V gene. Here the CDR3 DNA reads TGTGCCAGCAACCCGAGACTAGCGAAAGAGACCCAGTACTTC. Translated: CASNPRLAKETQYF.

CDR3 in amino acids: CASSFQTGGETQYF. The CDR3, as DNA: TGCGCCAGCAGCTTTCAGACAGGGGGTGAGACCCAGTACTTC. The V gene is TRBV5-1, the J gene TRBJ2-5; 9 positions agree with TRBD1. Per the germline V gene, CDR1 is SGHRS and CDR2 is YFSETQ. The CDR3 extends over 14 amino acids. The J segment lost 5 bases and the V segment lost 2 bases, leaving 4 bases of the junction unmatched. Full variable domain (rest looked up from reference TRBV5-1 and TRBJ2-5): KAGVTQTPRYLIKTRGQQVTLSCSPISGHRSVSWYQQTPGQGLQFLFEYFSETQRNKGNFPGRFSGRQFSNSRSEMNVSTLELGDSALYLCASSFQTGGETQYFGPGTRLLVL.

The gene calls are TRBV11-1 and TRBJ2-1; TRBD2 agrees at 11 bases. V lost 5 bases to trimming and J lost 9 bases; unmatched junction nucleotides: 9. Germline V gene sequence: CDR1 SGHAT, CDR2 FQDESV (reference sequence). This CDR3 is 15 amino acids long. The CDR3 sequence: CASSRRLAGGPEQFF. The DNA for the CDR3 is TGTGCCAGCAGCCGTCGTCTAGCGGGGGGCCCTGAGCAGTTCTTC.

The rearrangement links TRBV28 to TRBJ1-2, with D tentatively TRBD1 (6 bases). Germline V gives CDR1 MDHEN, CDR2 SYDVKM. The CDR3 runs 14 residues. Trimming pared 8 bases from V and 0 bases from J, leaving 13 bases between. Here the CDR3 reads CASWATGPNYGYTF. The CDR3 DNA sequence: TGTGCCAGCTGGGCGACAGGACCTAACTATGGCTACACCTTC.

This chain connects TRBV5-1 to TRBJ1-2; weak D call: TRBD1 (5 bases). Trimming removed 0 bases from V and 8 bases from J, with 14 bases in between. Germline CDR1 SGHRS, CDR2 YFSETQ. The CDR3 runs to 14 residues. CDR3 region: CASSLEVAGGGYTF. The CDR3 DNA sequence: TGCGCCAGCAGCTTGGAGGTTGCGGGGGGAGGCTACACCTTC. Using reference TRBV5-1 and TRBJ1-2 for the parts outside the CDR3, the full variable domain is KAGVTQTPRYLIKTRGQQVTLSCSPISGHRSVSWYQQTPGQGLQFLFEYFSETQRNKGNFPGRFSGRQFSNSRSEMNVSTLELGDSALYLCASSLEVAGGGYTFGSGTRLTVV.

This chain links TRBV6-5 with TRBJ1-5, with D possibly being TRBD1 (5 bases). Germline V gene data show CDR1 as MNHEY and CDR2 as SVGAGI. Trimming pared 6 bases from V and 7 bases from J, leaving 16 bases between. There are 14 residues in the CDR3. CDR3 sequence reads: CASSTNAGYQPQHF. For the CDR3, the DNA is TGTGCCAGCAGCACAAATGCAGGGTACCAGCCCCAGCATTTT.

In this sample, this clone turned up a few times. The gene calls are TRBV19 and TRBJ1-2; tentatively, D is TRBD1 (6 bases). The V gene's germline CDR1 is LNHDA and CDR2 SQIVND (reference sequence). The CDR3 sequence is 13 residues long. Between the trimmed V and J ends, which lost 5 bases and 2 bases, there was a span of 9 bases. The CDR3, as DNA: TGTGCCAGTAGTCTAGGGACAAACTATGGCTACACCTTC. It yields the protein CASSLGTNYGYTF.

J is TRBJ2-3 and V is TRBV19; the match to TRBD2 covers 11 bases. V gave up 10 bases and J gave up 5 bases; unmatched junction bases: 8. The CDR3 covers 14 residues. Looked up from germline, CDR1 is LNHDA and CDR2 is SQIVND (reference sequence). CDR3 residues: CATRLAGNVDTQYF. The CDR3 nucleotides are TGTGCCACGAGACTAGCGGGGAACGTAGATACGCAGTATTTT.

The gene calls are TRBV30 and TRBJ1-3; D is unresolved. V lost 2 bases, J lost 7 bases, and 12 bases lay in between. CDR1 and CDR2 from the germline V gene are GTSNPN and SVGIG (reference sequence). CDR3 length: 13 residues. DNA of the CDR3: TGTGCCTGGAGTACTCAATCCGGGAACACCATATATTTT. Protein sequence: CAWSTQSGNTIYF.

The chain is built from TRBV9 and TRBJ2-3; D is undetermined. This CDR3 comprises 13 residues. CDR1 and CDR2 (germline): SGDLS, YYNGEE. V lost 4 bases and J 3 bases, leaving 9 bases between the germline ends. The CDR3 protein is CASSTLETDTQYF. CDR3 DNA: TGTGCCAGCAGCACTCTTGAGACAGATACGCAGTATTTT.

This clone turned up a few times. This rearrangement joins TRBV2 to TRBJ1-4; TRBD1 matches at 7 bases. The CDR3 contains 13 residues. CDR1 and CDR2 from the germline V gene are SNHLY and FYNNEI. Trimming cost V 3 bases and J 8 bases; bases outside gene matches: 3. CDR3 sequence (DNA): TGTGCCAGCAGTGAGCGGACAGGCGAAAAACTGTTTTTT. Its translation is CASSERTGEKLFF. The whole variable domain, remainder taken from reference TRBV2 and TRBJ1-4, is EPEVTQTPSHQVTQMGQEVILRCVPISNHLYFYWYRQILGQKVEFLVSFYNNEISEKSEIFDDQFSVERPDGSNFTLKIRSTKLEDSAMYFCASSERTGEKLFFGSGTQLSVL.

The rearrangement joins TRBV7-9 to TRBJ2-7; perhaps TRBD1 as D (5 bases). The germline gives CDR1 SEHNR, CDR2 FQNEAQ (reference sequence). Trimming took 3 bases from V and 2 from J, leaving 17 bases between them. The CDR3 has 16 residues. CDR3 sequence reads: CASSFFPGPPTYEQYF. CDR3 nucleotides: TGTGCCAGCAGCTTTTTTCCAGGGCCTCCTACCTACGAGCAGTACTTC.

V gene TRBV29-1 combines with J gene TRBJ1-1; 8 bases map to TRBD1. The CDR3 runs 13 residues. Germline V lookup: CDR1 SQVTM, CDR2 ANQGSEA. With 4 bases clipped from V and 5 bases from J, the junction kept 6 bases outside the gene matches. The CDR3 region is CSVGTGLETEAFF. DNA for the CDR3: TGCAGCGTTGGGACAGGGTTGGAAACTGAAGCTTTCTTT.

The gene calls are TRBV2 and TRBJ2-7; D is perhaps TRBD1 (5 bases). Germline V gene data show CDR1 as SNHLY and CDR2 as FYNNEI. This CDR3 has 8 residues. With 9 bases removed from V and 11 bases from J, the gap between germline ends came to 8 bases. The CDR3 nucleotides read TGTGCCAGTGGACAAAAGTACTTC. The encoded protein is CASGQKYF.

CDR3: CASGISGAETQYF. Here the CDR3 DNA reads TGTGCCAGCGGAATTAGCGGGGCGGAGACCCAGTACTTC. The J gene is TRBJ2-5, the V gene TRBV5-6; the match to TRBD2 covers 8 bases. The CDR3 runs 13 residues. V gave up 7 bases and J gave up 5 bases; unmatched junction bases: 7. CDR1 is SGHDT and CDR2 is YYEEEE in the germline V gene.

V is TRBV6-1 and J is TRBJ1-5; possibly TRBD1 for D (5 bases). With 4 bases removed from V and 1 base from J, the gap between germline ends came to 26 bases. Germline CDR1 and CDR2: MNHNS and SASEGT. CDR3 length equals 20 residues. The CDR3 here is CASSVFVGDLPTGSNQPQHF. The CDR3 DNA sequence: TGTGCCAGCAGTGTCTTTGTAGGGGACTTACCAACTGGGAGCAATCAGCCCCAGCATTTT.